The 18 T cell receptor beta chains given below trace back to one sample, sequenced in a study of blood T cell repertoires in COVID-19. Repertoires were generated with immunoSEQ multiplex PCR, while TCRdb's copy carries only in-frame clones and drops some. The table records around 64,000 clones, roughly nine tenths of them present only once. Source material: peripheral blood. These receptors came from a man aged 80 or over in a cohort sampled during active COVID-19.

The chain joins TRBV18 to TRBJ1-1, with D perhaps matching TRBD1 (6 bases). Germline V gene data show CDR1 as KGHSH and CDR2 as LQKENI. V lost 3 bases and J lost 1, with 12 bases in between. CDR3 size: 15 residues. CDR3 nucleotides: TGTGCCAGCTCACCCGGGGGAGGGGGGAACACTGAAGCTTTCTTT. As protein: CASSPGGGGNTEAFF. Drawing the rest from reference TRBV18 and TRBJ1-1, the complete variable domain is NAGVMQNPRHLVRRRGQEARLRCSPMKGHSHVYWYRQLPEEGLKFMVYLQKENIIDESGMPKERFSAEFPKEGPSILRIQQVVRGDSAAYFCASSPGGGGNTEAFFGQGTRLTVV.

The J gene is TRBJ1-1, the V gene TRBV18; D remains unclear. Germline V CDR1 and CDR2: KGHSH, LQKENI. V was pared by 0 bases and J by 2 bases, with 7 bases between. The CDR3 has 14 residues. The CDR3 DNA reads TGTGCCAGCTCACCACCGAACGGTAACACTGAAGCTTTCTTT. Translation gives CASSPPNGNTEAFF.

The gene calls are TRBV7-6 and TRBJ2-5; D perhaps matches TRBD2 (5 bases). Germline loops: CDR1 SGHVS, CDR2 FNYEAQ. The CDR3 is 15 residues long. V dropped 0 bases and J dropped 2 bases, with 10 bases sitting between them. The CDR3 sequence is CASSLAPAEQETQYF. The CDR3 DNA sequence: TGTGCCAGCAGCTTAGCGCCAGCGGAGCAAGAGACCCAGTACTTC.

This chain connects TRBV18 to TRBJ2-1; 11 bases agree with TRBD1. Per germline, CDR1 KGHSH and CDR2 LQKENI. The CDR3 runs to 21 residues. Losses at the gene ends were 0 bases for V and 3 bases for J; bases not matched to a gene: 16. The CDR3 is CASSPPARGQGANRYYNEQFF. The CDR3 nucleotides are TGTGCCAGCTCACCACCAGCCCGCGGACAGGGGGCCAATCGTTACTACAATGAGCAGTTCTTC. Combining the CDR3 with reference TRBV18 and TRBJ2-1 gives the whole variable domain NAGVMQNPRHLVRRRGQEARLRCSPMKGHSHVYWYRQLPEEGLKFMVYLQKENIIDESGMPKERFSAEFPKEGPSILRIQQVVRGDSAAYFCASSPPARGQGANRYYNEQFFGPGTRLTVL.

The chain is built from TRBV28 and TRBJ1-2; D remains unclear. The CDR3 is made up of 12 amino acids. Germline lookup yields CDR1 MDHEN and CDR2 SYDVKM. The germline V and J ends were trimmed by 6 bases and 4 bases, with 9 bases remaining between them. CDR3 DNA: TGTGCCAGCAGGGGAAGCGGCTATGGCTACACCTTC. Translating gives CASRGSGYGYTF.

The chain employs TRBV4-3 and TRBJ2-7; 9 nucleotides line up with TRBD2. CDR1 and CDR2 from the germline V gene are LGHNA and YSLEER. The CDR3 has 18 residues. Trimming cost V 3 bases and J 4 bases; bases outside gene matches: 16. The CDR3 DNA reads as TGCGCCAGCAGCCAGGGGACAGCCGGGACTAGCTTTAGGTACGAGCAGTACTTC. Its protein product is CASSQGTAGTSFRYEQYF.

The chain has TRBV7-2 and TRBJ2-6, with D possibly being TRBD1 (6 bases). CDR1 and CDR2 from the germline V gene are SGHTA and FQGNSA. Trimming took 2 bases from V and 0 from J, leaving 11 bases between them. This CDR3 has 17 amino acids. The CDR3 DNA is TGTGCCAGCAGCTTACAGGGGCGGAACTCTGGGGCCAACGTCCTGACTTTC. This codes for CASSLQGRNSGANVLTF.

This CDR3 is CASSLGLAGVQETQYF. The CDR3 nucleotides are TGCGCCAGCAGCTTGGGGCTAGCGGGGGTTCAAGAGACCCAGTACTTC. The chain has TRBV5-1 and TRBJ2-5; 10 nucleotides align to TRBD2. The ends lost 0 bases at V and 2 bases at J; junction bases unmatched: 4. The CDR3 is made up of 16 amino acids. The germline gives CDR1 SGHRS, CDR2 YFSETQ.

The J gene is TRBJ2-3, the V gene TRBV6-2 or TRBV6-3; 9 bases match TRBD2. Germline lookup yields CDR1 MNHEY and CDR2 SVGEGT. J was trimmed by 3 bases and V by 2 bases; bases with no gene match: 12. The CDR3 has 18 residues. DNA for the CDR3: TGTGCCAGCAGTTACGGCCTAGCGGGGTCATATTTGACAGATACGCAGTATTTT. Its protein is CASSYGLAGSYLTDTQYF.

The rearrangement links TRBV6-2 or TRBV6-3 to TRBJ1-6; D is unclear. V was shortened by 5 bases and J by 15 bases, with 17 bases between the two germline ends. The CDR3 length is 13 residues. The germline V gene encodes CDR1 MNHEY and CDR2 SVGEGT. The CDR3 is CASSTVGNRGLHF. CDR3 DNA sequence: TGTGCCAGCAGTACGGTAGGCAATCGGGGCCTCCACTTT.

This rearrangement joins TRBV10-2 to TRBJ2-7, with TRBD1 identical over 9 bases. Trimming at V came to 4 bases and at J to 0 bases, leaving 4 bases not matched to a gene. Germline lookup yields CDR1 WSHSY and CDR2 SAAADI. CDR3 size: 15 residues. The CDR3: CASSGDRGYSYEQYF. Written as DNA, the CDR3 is TGCGCCAGCAGTGGAGACAGGGGGTACTCCTACGAGCAGTACTTC.

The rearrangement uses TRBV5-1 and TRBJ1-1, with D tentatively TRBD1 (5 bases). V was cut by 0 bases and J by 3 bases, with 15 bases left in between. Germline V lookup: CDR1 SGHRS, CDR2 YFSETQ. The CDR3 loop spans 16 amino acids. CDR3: CASSLERAEGYTEAFF. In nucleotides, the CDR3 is TGCGCCAGCAGCTTGGAACGGGCGGAGGGGTACACTGAAGCTTTCTTT.

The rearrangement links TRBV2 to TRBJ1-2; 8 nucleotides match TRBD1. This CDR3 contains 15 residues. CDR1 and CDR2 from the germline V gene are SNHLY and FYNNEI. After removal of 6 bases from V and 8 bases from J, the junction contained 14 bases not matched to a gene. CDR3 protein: CASRSDGQGSEGYTF. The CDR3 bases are TGTGCCAGCAGATCAGATGGACAGGGTAGTGAGGGCTACACCTTC.

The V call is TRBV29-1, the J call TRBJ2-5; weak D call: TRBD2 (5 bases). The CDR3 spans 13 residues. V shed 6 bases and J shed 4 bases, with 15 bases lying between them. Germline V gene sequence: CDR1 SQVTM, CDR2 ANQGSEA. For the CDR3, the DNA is TGCAGCGTCTCTAGCTTGTCGGGAGAGACCCAGTACTTC. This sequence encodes CSVSSLSGETQYF.

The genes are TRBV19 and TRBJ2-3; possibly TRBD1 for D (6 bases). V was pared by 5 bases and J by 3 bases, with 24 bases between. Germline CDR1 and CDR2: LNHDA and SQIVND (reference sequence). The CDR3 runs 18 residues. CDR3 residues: CASSQQGNGFGRTDTQYF. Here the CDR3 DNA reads TGTGCCAGTAGTCAGCAGGGGAACGGGTTCGGGCGTACAGATACGCAGTATTTT.

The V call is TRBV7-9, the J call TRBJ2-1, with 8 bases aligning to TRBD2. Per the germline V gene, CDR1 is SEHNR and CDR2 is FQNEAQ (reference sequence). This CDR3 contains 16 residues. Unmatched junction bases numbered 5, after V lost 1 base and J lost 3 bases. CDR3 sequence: CASSLGGGTVYNEQFF. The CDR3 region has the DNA TGTGCCAGCAGCTTAGGCGGGGGGACCGTCTACAATGAGCAGTTCTTC.

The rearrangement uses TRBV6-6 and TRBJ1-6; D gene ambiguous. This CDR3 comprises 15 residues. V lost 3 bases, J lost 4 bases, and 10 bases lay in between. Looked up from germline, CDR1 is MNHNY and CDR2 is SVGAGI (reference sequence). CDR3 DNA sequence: TGTGCCAGCAGTTATGGGCAACGATATAATTCACCCCTCCACTTT. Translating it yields CASSYGQRYNSPLHF.

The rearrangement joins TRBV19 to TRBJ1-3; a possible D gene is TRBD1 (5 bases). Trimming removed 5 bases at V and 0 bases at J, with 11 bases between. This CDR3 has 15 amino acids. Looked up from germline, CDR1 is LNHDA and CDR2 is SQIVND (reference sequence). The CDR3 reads CASSLTGASGNTIYF. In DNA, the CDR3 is TGTGCCAGTAGTCTCACTGGGGCCTCTGGAAACACCATATATTTT.